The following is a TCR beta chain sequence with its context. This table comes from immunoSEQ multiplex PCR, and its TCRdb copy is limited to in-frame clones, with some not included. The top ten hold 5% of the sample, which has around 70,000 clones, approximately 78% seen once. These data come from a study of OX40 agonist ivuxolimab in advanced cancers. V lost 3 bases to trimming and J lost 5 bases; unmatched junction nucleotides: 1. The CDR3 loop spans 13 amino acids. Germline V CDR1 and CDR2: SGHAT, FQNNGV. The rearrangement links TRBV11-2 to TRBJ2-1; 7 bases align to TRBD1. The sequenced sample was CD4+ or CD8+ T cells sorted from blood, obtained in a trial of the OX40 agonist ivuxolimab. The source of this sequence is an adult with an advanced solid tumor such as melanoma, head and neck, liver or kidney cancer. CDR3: CASSLGQNNEQFF. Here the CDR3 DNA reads TGTGCCAGCAGCTTGGGACAGAACAATGAGCAGTTCTTC.